This T cell receptor beta chain derives from a study of cytomegalovirus exposure and HLA in healthy donors. The J segment lost 6 bases and the V segment lost 8 bases, leaving 10 bases of the junction unmatched. The germline V gene has CDR1 GTSNPN and CDR2 SVGIG (reference sequence). The CDR3 covers 13 residues. Sequenced by immunoSEQ multiplex PCR; TCRdb stores in-frame clones only, minus some. The profile covers around 300,000 clones, with 65% to 90% appearing a single time and less than 1.2% taken by the ten largest. The V gene is TRBV30, the J gene TRBJ2-7, with 10 bases matching TRBD2. The sequenced material came from PBMCs. This TCR came from a woman between 18 and 29 years old in good health and CMV-seronegative. In DNA form, the CDR3 reads TGTGCCGGAAATAGCGGGGGGCCGGGCGAGCAGTACTTC. Its translation: CAGNSGGPGEQYF.